The text below deals with one TCR beta chain. Its antigen is still unknown. The data were taken from a study of shared clonotypes between healthy human individuals. Across the whole study: Per-donor plates numbered three CD4 naive, three CD4 memory, two CD8 naive and one CD8 memory. Notes on the study in general: It was anticipated that sequencing depth would influence how many clonotypes donors shared. The study drew on few donors, limiting represented genetic and exposure-history diversity. Across a handful of donors, naive CD4 shared roughly 5%, naive CD8 more than 3%, memory CD4 about 2.5%, memory CD8 about 0.38%.

CD8 cells regarded as naive lacked CD45RO, were positively chosen for CCR7, and omitted terminally differentiated effector memory CD45RA+ cells. Generated by immunoSEQ multiplex PCR, the TCRdb table keeps only in-frame clones and is missing some. The table shows approximately 2,000,000 clones, with just under 95% occurring only once. V was clipped by 4 bases and J by 1 base; unmatched bases: 8. The CDR3 runs to 15 residues. CDR1 and CDR2 from the germline V gene are SGHRS and YFSETQ. Sequencing used naive CD8+ T cells from PBMCs. This chain uses TRBV5-1 with TRBJ2-7; 7 nucleotides match TRBD2. This receptor was taken from a man between 18 and 35 years old in good health. Some clones in this sample may be carry-over from other donors' samples. CDR3 loop: CASSLGRLGSYEQYF. The CDR3, as DNA: TGCGCCAGCAGCCTCGGGAGGCTCGGTTCCTACGAGCAGTACTTC.